The 11 T cell receptor beta chains listed next were all sequenced from one sample in a study of cytomegalovirus exposure and HLA in healthy donors. Assay used: immunoSEQ multiplex PCR; TCRdb lists only in-frame clones, some missing. The sample comprises 150,000 to 180,000 clones, 80% to 90% of which are singletons, and approximately 20% rests with the top ten. The specimen was PBMCs. The receptors were sampled from a man aged 18 to 29 in good health and CMV-seropositive.

V gene TRBV9 combines with J gene TRBJ2-1; D not certain. This CDR3 has 13 amino acids. V was clipped by 3 bases and J by 10 bases, with 14 bases between them. Germline V CDR1 and CDR2: SGDLS, YYNGEE. Written as DNA, the CDR3 is TGTGCCAGCAGCGCCAGACTGCCCGGGGAGCAGTTCTTC. Protein sequence: CASSARLPGEQFF.

The rearrangement links TRBV13 to TRBJ2-7; 10 bases are a match to TRBD1. Germline V gene sequence: CDR1 PRHDT, CDR2 FYEKMQ (reference sequence). The CDR3 is 14 amino acids. The V gene end was trimmed by 5 bases and the J gene end by 4 bases; junction bases not matched to a gene: 5. The CDR3: CASSIGQGVYEQYF. In nucleotides, the CDR3 is TGTGCCAGCAGCATCGGACAGGGGGTTTACGAGCAGTACTTC.

The V and J genes are TRBV2 and TRBJ2-7; perhaps TRBD2 as D (6 bases). The CDR3 contains 15 residues. Trimming removed 3 bases at V and 3 bases at J, with 15 bases between. CDR1 and CDR2 (germline): SNHLY, FYNNEI. CDR3 residues: CASSEPGRGFYEQYF. Here the CDR3 DNA reads TGTGCCAGCAGTGAGCCCGGGAGAGGGTTCTACGAGCAGTACTTC.

This chain uses TRBV29-1 with TRBJ2-3; 7 nucleotides match TRBD2. This CDR3 has 16 amino acids. The germline gives CDR1 SQVTM, CDR2 ANQGSEA. V dropped 4 bases and J dropped 5; count of bases not matched to a gene: 15. CDR3 DNA sequence: TGCAGCGTTGGTGCCCCACTGGGCGGGGAGGGAGATACGCAGTATTTT. Encoded protein: CSVGAPLGGEGDTQYF.

Concerning this clone itself: The junction differs from germline at one of its ends, possibly a read error. This sequence joins TRBV11-2 and TRBJ1-1; 7 nucleotides line up with TRBD1. Germline V lookup: CDR1 SGHAT, CDR2 FQNNGV. The CDR3 loop spans 17 amino acids. CDR3 nucleotides: TGTGCCAGCAGCCTAGAGGGGGCCAGCTACTTGAACACTGAAGCTTTCTTT. Translating gives CASSLEGASYLNTEAFF.

J is TRBJ1-2 and V is TRBV5-5; a weak D match, TRBD1 (5 bases). Germline CDR1 and CDR2: SGHKS and YYEKEE (reference sequence). Deletions cut 0 bases from V and 11 bases from J, with 17 bases between. The CDR3 totals 14 residues. The CDR3: CASSLAARGSRYTF. DNA of the CDR3: TGTGCCAGCAGCTTGGCCGCACGGGGGTCTAGGTACACCTTC.

The chain recombines TRBV6-5 with TRBJ2-7; possibly TRBD2 for D (5 bases). The V end was cut by 5 bases, the J end by 0 bases, with 11 bases between. This CDR3 region has 14 residues. Germline CDR1 reads MNHEY; CDR2 reads SVGAGI. CDR3 coding DNA: TGTGCCAGCAGTGATGGGAGCTCCTCCTACGAGCAGTACTTC. Protein sequence: CASSDGSSSYEQYF.

The chain joins TRBV27 to TRBJ2-3; 8 nucleotides align to TRBD2. The CDR3 loop spans 15 amino acids. Germline-derived CDR1 and CDR2 are MNHEY and SMNVEV (reference sequence). The ends lost 7 bases at V and 7 bases at J; junction bases unmatched: 13. The CDR3 DNA is TGTGCCAGCACCCCGGGGGGGGCGACCCTCCATACGCAGTATTTT. Translating it yields CASTPGGATLHTQYF.

This sequence joins TRBV4-3 and TRBJ2-3, with D tentatively TRBD1 (7 bases). The CDR3 is made up of 17 amino acids. Germline CDR1 and CDR2: LGHNA and YSLEER. V was clipped by 1 base and J by 3 bases, with 17 bases between them. The CDR3 reads CASSQAPQGGRTDTQYF. The DNA for the CDR3 is TGCGCCAGCAGCCAAGCGCCTCAGGGGGGACGGACAGATACGCAGTATTTT.

The chain recombines TRBV6-5 with TRBJ1-5, with unresolved D. With 5 bases removed from V and 6 bases from J, the gap between germline ends came to 14 bases. The CDR3 totals 14 residues. Germline V lookup: CDR1 MNHEY, CDR2 SVGAGI. CDR3 region: CASSLAVRGQPQHF. In DNA form, the CDR3 reads TGTGCCAGCAGTCTGGCAGTTCGGGGTCAGCCCCAGCATTTT.

This clone was detected once. The rearrangement uses TRBV18 and TRBJ1-2; D is ambiguous. Trimming shortened V by 2 bases and J by 4 bases, and 17 bases separated the two germline ends. Germline assignment: CDR1 KGHSH and CDR2 LQKENI. This CDR3 spans 16 amino acids. CDR3 residues: CASSPEGGPFIYGYTF. CDR3 sequence (DNA): TGTGCCAGCTCACCAGAAGGAGGCCCATTTATCTATGGCTACACCTTC. The complete variable domain, with remaining parts taken from reference TRBV18 and TRBJ1-2, reads NAGVMQNPRHLVRRRGQEARLRCSPMKGHSHVYWYRQLPEEGLKFMVYLQKENIIDESGMPKERFSAEFPKEGPSILRIQQVVRGDSAAYFCASSPEGGPFIYGYTFGSGTRLTVV.